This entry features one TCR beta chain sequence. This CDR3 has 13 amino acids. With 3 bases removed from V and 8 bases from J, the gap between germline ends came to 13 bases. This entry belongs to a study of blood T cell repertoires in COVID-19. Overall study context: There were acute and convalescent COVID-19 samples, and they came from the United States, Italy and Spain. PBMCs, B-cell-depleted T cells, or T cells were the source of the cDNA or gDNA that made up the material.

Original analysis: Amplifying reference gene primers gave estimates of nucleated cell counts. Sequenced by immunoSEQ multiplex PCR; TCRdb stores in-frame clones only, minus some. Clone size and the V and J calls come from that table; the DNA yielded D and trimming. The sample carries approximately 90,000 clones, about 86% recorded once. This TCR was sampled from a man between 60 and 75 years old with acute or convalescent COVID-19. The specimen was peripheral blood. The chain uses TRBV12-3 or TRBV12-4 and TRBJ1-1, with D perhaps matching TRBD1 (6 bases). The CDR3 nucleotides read TGTGCCAGCAGTTTTTTTTCTGGGGGCGAAGCTTTCTTT. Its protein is CASSFFSGGEAFF.